These 29 T cell receptor beta chains were all obtained from the same sample, sequenced in a study of shared clonotypes between healthy human individuals. Using immunoSEQ multiplex PCR, the repertoire was profiled, and TCRdb retains in-frame clones only, with some absent. This table has 500,000 or so clones, more than 95% appearing once. The sequenced material came from naive CD4+ T cells sorted from blood. Subset meaning: CD45RA+ positively selected. Receptors were obtained from a woman in her 30s in good health.

The V and J genes are TRBV14 and TRBJ2-3; TRBD2 aligns across 8 bases. CDR1 and CDR2 from the germline V gene are SGHDN and FVKESK. V trimming: 3 bases; J trimming: 2 bases; junction bases outside the gene matches: 4. This CDR3 comprises 15 residues. CDR3 in DNA: TGTGCCAGCAGCCACCGAGCGGGAGCCACAGATACGCAGTATTTT. Amino acids: CASSHRAGATDTQYF.

The chain carries TRBV13 and TRBJ2-7; D remains unclear. Germline V gene data show CDR1 as PRHDT and CDR2 as FYEKMQ (reference sequence). V lost 3 bases to trimming and J lost 4 bases, with 4 bases between them. This CDR3 spans 11 amino acids. CDR3 DNA sequence: TGTGCCAGCAGCTTGGGTTACGAGCAGTACTTC. It yields the protein CASSLGYEQYF. Full variable domain (outside the CDR3, taken from reference TRBV13 and TRBJ2-7): AAGVIQSPRHLIKEKRETATLKCYPIPRHDTVYWYQQGPGQDPQFLISFYEKMQSDKGSIPDRFSAQQFSDYHSELNMSSLELGDSALYFCASSLGYEQYFGPGTRLTVT.

The chain uses TRBV5-1 and TRBJ1-1; D uncertain. Trimming took off 6 bases at V and 5 bases at J, with 11 bases between the two ends. The CDR3 is 12 residues long. CDR1 SGHRS and CDR2 YFSETQ come from the germline V gene. The CDR3 region is CASIGVGTEAFF. CDR3 coding DNA: TGCGCCAGCATCGGGGTGGGGACTGAAGCTTTCTTT. Filled out from reference TRBV5-1 and TRBJ1-1, the complete variable domain reads KAGVTQTPRYLIKTRGQQVTLSCSPISGHRSVSWYQQTPGQGLQFLFEYFSETQRNKGNFPGRFSGRQFSNSRSEMNVSTLELGDSALYLCASIGVGTEAFFGQGTRLTVV.

The chain uses TRBV6-5 and TRBJ2-5; D gene unclear. The end of the DNA is better explained by TRBJ2-7, so the J call may be wrong. Per germline, CDR1 MNHEY and CDR2 SVGAGI. This CDR3 region has 14 residues. The CDR3 spells CASSSASAVYEQYF. The CDR3, as DNA: TGTGCCAGCAGTTCTGCAAGCGCTGTGTACGAGCAGTACTTC.

The V call is TRBV5-1, the J call TRBJ2-2; TRBD2 might be the D (5 bases). The CDR3 contains 14 residues. Germline V gives CDR1 SGHRS, CDR2 YFSETQ. V was clipped by 3 bases and J by 5 bases, with 11 bases between them. The CDR3 protein is CASSWIPGTGELFF. CDR3 sequence (DNA): TGCGCCAGCAGCTGGATTCCGGGAACCGGGGAGCTGTTTTTT.

The chain uses TRBV7-3 and TRBJ2-2, with 12 bases lining up with TRBD2. This CDR3 contains 17 residues. Germline values: CDR1 SGHTA, CDR2 FQGTGA. With 5 bases clipped from V and 5 bases from J, the junction kept 9 bases outside the gene matches. The CDR3 region is CASSMTSGSSETGELFF. The CDR3 bases are TGTGCCAGCAGCATGACTAGCGGGAGTTCGGAGACCGGGGAGCTGTTTTTT.

V and J are TRBV7-2 and TRBJ1-3; D call uncertain. Trimming removed 1 base at V and 4 bases at J, with 5 bases between. CDR3 length: 13 residues. The germline V gene encodes CDR1 SGHTA and CDR2 FQGNSA. This CDR3 is CASSLGIGNTIYF. CDR3 sequence (DNA): TGTGCCAGCAGCTTAGGGATAGGAAACACCATATATTTT.

The V gene is TRBV11-2, the J gene TRBJ2-2; 8 bases fit TRBD2. V shed 4 bases and J 3 bases; nucleotides not matched to a gene: 7. The CDR3 is made up of 16 amino acids. The germline CDR1 and CDR2 sequences are SGHAT and FQNNGV. The CDR3 sequence: CASSSPSGGYTGELFF. In nucleotides, the CDR3 is TGTGCCAGCAGCTCACCCAGCGGGGGCTACACCGGGGAGCTGTTTTTT.

The rearrangement uses TRBV6-1 and TRBJ1-5; TRBD1 matches 7 bases. CDR1 and CDR2 from the germline V gene are MNHNS and SASEGT. With 5 bases clipped from V and 6 bases from J, the junction kept 7 bases outside the gene matches. The CDR3 runs to 14 residues. In DNA, the CDR3 is TGTGCCAGCAGTCCAGGGACAGTCAGTCAGCCCCAGCATTTT. This gives the protein CASSPGTVSQPQHF.

The chain carries TRBV15 and TRBJ1-1, with D possibly being TRBD1 (5 bases). The germline V gene encodes CDR1 LNHNV and CDR2 YYDKDF (reference sequence). The CDR3 is 16 residues long. V was clipped by 0 bases and J by 4 bases, with 15 bases between them. CDR3 in DNA: TGTGCCACCAGCAGAGATTGGACGCGGGACGGCACTGAAGCTTTCTTT. It translates to CATSRDWTRDGTEAFF.

The chain joins TRBV6-4 to TRBJ1-3; the D is unclear. Trimming removed 7 bases from V and 1 base from J, with 11 bases in between. The CDR3 extends over 14 amino acids. CDR1 is MRHNA and CDR2 is SNTAGT in the germline V gene. CDR3 protein: CASISWGSGNTIYF. The CDR3, as DNA: TGTGCCAGCATCTCCTGGGGTTCTGGAAACACCATATATTTT.

This rearrangement joins TRBV4-1 to TRBJ2-7, with 8 positions matching TRBD2. The CDR3 loop spans 15 amino acids. CDR1 is MGHRA and CDR2 is YSYEKL in the germline V gene. Unmatched junction bases numbered 7, after V lost 3 bases and J lost 3 bases. The CDR3 loop reads CASSQPGGGNYEQYF. Written as DNA, the CDR3 is TGCGCCAGCAGCCAGCCCGGCGGGGGGAACTACGAGCAGTACTTC.

The chain employs TRBV5-1 and TRBJ1-2; 7 bases are a match to TRBD1. The V and J ends lost 4 bases and 5 bases, in that order; junction bases with no gene match: 11. CDR1 and CDR2 from the germline V gene are SGHRS and YFSETQ. This CDR3 is built from 15 residues. In DNA form, the CDR3 reads TGCGCCAGCAGCACCTCTACACCACAGGGGTATGGCTACACCTTC. This encodes CASSTSTPQGYGYTF.

This rearrangement joins TRBV5-4 to TRBJ1-4; D ambiguous. Between the trimmed V and J ends, which lost 0 bases and 11 bases, there was a span of 8 bases. CDR1 and CDR2 from the germline V gene are SGHNT and YYREEE (reference sequence). The CDR3 totals 12 residues. The CDR3 spells CASSLDAGKLFF. CDR3 sequence (DNA): TGTGCCAGCAGCTTGGATGCGGGGAAACTGTTTTTT.

This clone was observed once. V and J are TRBV5-1 and TRBJ2-5, with a possible D match to TRBD2 (6 bases). With 0 bases removed from V and 4 bases from J, the gap between germline ends came to 10 bases. There are 14 residues in the CDR3. Germline V gene data show CDR1 as SGHRS and CDR2 as YFSETQ. As DNA, the CDR3 is TGCGCCAGCAGCTTGGGGGAGGCCCCAGAGACCCAGTACTTC. Translated, it gives CASSLGEAPETQYF. The full variable domain, with the rest looked up from reference TRBV5-1 and TRBJ2-5, is KAGVTQTPRYLIKTRGQQVTLSCSPISGHRSVSWYQQTPGQGLQFLFEYFSETQRNKGNFPGRFSGRQFSNSRSEMNVSTLELGDSALYLCASSLGEAPETQYFGPGTRLLVL.

This clone was counted a single time. V usage is TRBV28 and J usage is TRBJ2-5; D unclear. Trimming took off 5 bases at V and 7 bases at J, with 14 bases between the two ends. The germline V gene has CDR1 MDHEN and CDR2 SYDVKM. The CDR3 contains 13 residues. Here the CDR3 DNA reads TGTGCCAGCAGTCCAGACTGGTACGGGACCCAGTACTTC. Its translation: CASSPDWYGTQYF.

The chain combines TRBV25-1 with TRBJ2-7; D gene unclear. The length of the CDR3 is 14 residues. V was trimmed by 0 bases and J by 2 bases, leaving 8 bases between them. CDR1 and CDR2 from the germline V gene are MGHDK and SYGVNS. This CDR3 reads CASSEYGGTYEQYF. In DNA, the CDR3 is TGTGCCAGCAGTGAATACGGCGGAACCTACGAGCAGTACTTC.

The V and J genes are TRBV28 and TRBJ2-7; weak D call: TRBD2 (6 bases). This CDR3 has 12 residues. V lost 8 bases, J lost 3 bases, and 11 bases lay in between. CDR1 and CDR2 from the germline V gene are MDHEN and SYDVKM. The CDR3 DNA reads as TGTGCCAGCGGGGGGATCCGCTACGAGCAGTACTTC. This codes for CASGGIRYEQYF.

Here the CDR3 reads CASSPTGTGSGNQPQHF. The CDR3 DNA sequence: TGTGCCAGCAGCCCTACGGGGACAGGGTCGGGCAATCAGCCCCAGCATTTT. The gene calls are TRBV11-1 and TRBJ1-5; the match to TRBD1 covers 9 bases. Germline CDR1 and CDR2: SGHAT and FQDESV (reference sequence). The CDR3 length is 17 residues. V was clipped by 5 bases and J by 2 bases; unmatched bases: 10.

The chain uses TRBV12-5 and TRBJ2-1, with 10 bases aligning to TRBD1. The V segment lost 1 base and the J segment 10 bases; nucleotides outside the gene matches: 7. The CDR3 sequence is 15 residues long. Germline CDR1 is LGHNT and CDR2 is FRNRAP. The CDR3 sequence: CASGLGQGAIWEQFF. CDR3 DNA: TGTGCTAGTGGTTTGGGACAGGGGGCAATCTGGGAGCAGTTCTTC.

This chain connects TRBV19 to TRBJ2-1; no firm D call. The CDR3 has 13 amino acids. Trimming removed 1 base at V and 4 bases at J, with 5 bases between. Looked up from germline, CDR1 is LNHDA and CDR2 is SQIVND (reference sequence). CDR3 amino acids: CASSIVLYNEQFF. The CDR3 DNA sequence: TGTGCCAGTAGTATAGTTTTGTACAATGAGCAGTTCTTC.

This chain uses TRBV28 with TRBJ2-7; 9 bases match TRBD2. Trimming removed 0 bases from V and 0 bases from J; junction bases left unmatched: 6. Germline values: CDR1 MDHEN, CDR2 SYDVKM. The CDR3 spans 17 residues. The DNA of the CDR3 is TGTGCCAGCAGTTTATGGGTTGGTAGCGGGAGCTCCTACGAGCAGTACTTC. It translates to CASSLWVGSGSSYEQYF.

This CDR3 is CASSLLPTSGNTIYF. Here the CDR3 DNA reads TGTGCCAGCAGTTTATTACCCACCTCTGGAAACACCATATATTTT. V usage is TRBV28 and J usage is TRBJ1-3; no firm D call. This CDR3 region has 15 residues. Germline V gene lookup returns CDR1 MDHEN and CDR2 SYDVKM. With 1 base removed from V and 0 bases from J, the gap between germline ends came to 7 bases.

Notes on this clone: At one of its ends the junction is not consistent with the germline gene, which may arise from a read error. V is TRBV28 and J is TRBJ1-4; weak D call: TRBD1 (6 bases). The CDR3 is made up of 17 amino acids. CDR1 is MDHEN and CDR2 is SYDVKM in the germline V gene. The CDR3 nucleotides read TGTGCCAGCAGCTTATCCCCAGGGGCTACAACTAATGAAAAACTGTTTTTT. Translating gives CASSLSPGATTNEKLFF.

V usage is TRBV13 and J usage is TRBJ2-1; a possible D gene is TRBD2 (5 bases). Germline V gives CDR1 PRHDT, CDR2 FYEKMQ (reference sequence). The V end lost 2 bases, the J end lost 0 bases, and 8 bases lay between the germline ends. This CDR3 comprises 15 residues. CDR3 sequence (DNA): TGTGCCAGCAGCTTACTAGGGAGCTCCTACAATGAGCAGTTCTTC. This gives the protein CASSLLGSSYNEQFF.

This clone was picked up a small number of times. The rearrangement links TRBV13 to TRBJ2-1; D is unresolved. This CDR3 contains 13 residues. Trimming removed 1 base from V and 5 bases from J, with 6 bases in between. Looked up from germline, CDR1 is PRHDT and CDR2 is FYEKMQ (reference sequence). The CDR3 coding sequence is TGTGCCAGCAGCTTAGACTCGAACAATGAGCAGTTCTTC. This codes for CASSLDSNNEQFF.

This chain uses TRBV10-3 with TRBJ1-2; D is perhaps TRBD1 (5 bases). This CDR3 comprises 14 residues. Germline V gene lookup returns CDR1 ENHRY and CDR2 SYGVKD. Trimming cost V 6 bases and J 4 bases, with 15 bases left between them. The CDR3 is CAISRREGTYGYTF. The CDR3, as DNA: TGTGCCATCAGCCGACGCGAGGGGACCTATGGCTACACCTTC.

The genes are TRBV18 and TRBJ1-1; D ambiguous. Germline assignment: CDR1 KGHSH and CDR2 LQKENI. This CDR3 spans 18 amino acids. V was pared by 5 bases and J by 11 bases, with 33 bases between. As DNA, the CDR3 is TGTGCCAGCTCAAACACCCCCCCCGCGCGCGGGCCGGGCTTAGGTGCTTTCTTT. Translated: CASSNTPPARGPGLGAFF.

The rearrangement links TRBV13 to TRBJ1-1, with TRBD1 matching 7 bases. Trimming cost V 2 bases and J 0 bases; bases outside gene matches: 9. Germline CDR1 is PRHDT and CDR2 is FYEKMQ (reference sequence). This CDR3 region has 17 residues. In DNA, the CDR3 is TGTGCCAGCAGCTTATATCCCAGGGGGGGAATGAACACTGAAGCTTTCTTT. It translates to CASSLYPRGGMNTEAFF.